The 25 T cell receptor beta chains presented below share a single source sample, sequenced in a study of cytomegalovirus exposure and HLA in healthy donors. The PCR was carried out with 60 Vbeta primers and 13 Jbeta primers. Repertoires were generated with immunoSEQ multiplex PCR, while TCRdb's copy carries only in-frame clones and drops some. The data contain about 190,000 clones, 74% of them seen just once; the ten biggest clones take up less than 4%. Input material: PBMCs. The receptors shown here come from a woman aged 30 to 39 in good health and CMV-seropositive.

The chain couples TRBV5-1 to TRBJ2-3; 11 bases match TRBD1. The CDR3 extends over 15 amino acids. The germline CDR1 and CDR2 sequences are SGHRS and YFSETQ. Trimming at V came to 4 bases and at J to 3 bases, leaving 4 bases not matched to a gene. CDR3 coding DNA: TGCGCCAGCAGCCCCGGACAGGGGGCTACAGATACGCAGTATTTT. Its protein is CASSPGQGATDTQYF.

The rearrangement uses TRBV6-4 and TRBJ2-1, with 7 bases lining up with TRBD2. This CDR3 is 15 amino acids long. J gave up 10 bases and V 6 bases, and 15 bases lay outside the gene matches. Germline V gene lookup returns CDR1 MRHNA and CDR2 SNTAGT. The CDR3 bases are TGTGCCAGCAGCCCGCAAGGGTCCGCGGGAGTGGAGCAGTTCTTC. This gives the protein CASSPQGSAGVEQFF.

The rearrangement uses TRBV27 and TRBJ2-2; D gene unclear. CDR1 is MNHEY and CDR2 is SMNVEV in the germline V gene (reference sequence). V was clipped by 3 bases and J by 6 bases, with 5 bases between them. The CDR3 loop spans 12 amino acids. As DNA, the CDR3 is TGTGCCAGCAGTTTCCGGTCCGGGGAGCTGTTTTTT. This codes for CASSFRSGELFF.

The chain employs TRBV18 and TRBJ2-2; no definite D call. CDR1 and CDR2 from the germline V gene are KGHSH and LQKENI. CDR3 size: 11 residues. Trimming took off 3 bases at V and 8 bases at J, with 4 bases between the two ends. The CDR3 is CASSPRGELFF. The CDR3 DNA follows: TGTGCCAGCTCACCGAGGGGGGAGCTGTTTTTT.

This chain uses TRBV7-9 with TRBJ2-7, with D possibly TRBD2 on 6 matching bases. Trimming left V 0 bases short and J 6 bases short, with 12 bases between. The CDR3 totals 14 residues. Germline lookup yields CDR1 SEHNR and CDR2 FQNEAQ (reference sequence). CDR3 amino acids: CASSLASSGGEQYF. CDR3 in DNA: TGTGCCAGCAGCTTAGCGTCGTCCGGGGGCGAGCAGTACTTC.

This chain links TRBV6-1 with TRBJ2-6; maybe TRBD1 (5 bases). Germline assignment: CDR1 MNHNS and CDR2 SASEGT. The CDR3 runs to 16 residues. V was cut by 4 bases and J by 4 bases, with 14 bases left in between. CDR3 in amino acids: CASSVGQHSGANVLTF. CDR3 coding DNA: TGTGCCAGCAGTGTGGGGCAGCATTCCGGGGCCAACGTCCTGACTTTC.

The genes are TRBV28 and TRBJ1-1; 8 bases are shared with TRBD1. Germline CDR1 and CDR2: MDHEN and SYDVKM. The trim removed 5 bases at V and 10 bases at J, leaving 12 bases unmatched. This CDR3 has 14 residues. The CDR3 nucleotides are TGTGCCAGCAGTGTGGACAGGGAAGTTGCGGTAGCTTTCTTT. It translates to CASSVDREVAVAFF.

V and J are TRBV19 and TRBJ1-5; possible D gene TRBD1, 6 bases. This CDR3 has 14 amino acids. Trimming cost V 3 bases and J 6 bases, with 12 bases left between them. Germline assignment: CDR1 LNHDA and CDR2 SQIVND (reference sequence). CDR3 bases: TGTGCCAGTAGTATTTCAGGGGTCGGTCAGCCCCAGCATTTT. Residues: CASSISGVGQPQHF.

The chain joins TRBV6-6 to TRBJ1-2; D perhaps matches TRBD1 (5 bases). The CDR3 has 15 amino acids. Germline lookup yields CDR1 MNHNY and CDR2 SVGAGI (reference sequence). Trimming removed 0 bases from V and 4 bases from J, with 12 bases in between. The CDR3 coding sequence is TGTGCCAGCAGTTACTCGACAGAGGTCCTCTATGGCTACACCTTC. This encodes CASSYSTEVLYGYTF.

This clone was recorded a few times. The gene calls are TRBV6-5 and TRBJ2-1; D not resolved. V lost 0 bases and J lost 5, with 5 bases in between. CDR1 MNHEY and CDR2 SVGAGI come from the germline V gene. The CDR3 runs to 13 residues. The CDR3 reads CASSYSANNEQFF. CDR3 DNA sequence: TGTGCCAGCAGTTACTCGGCCAACAATGAGCAGTTCTTC.

The chain joins TRBV2 to TRBJ2-3; D perhaps matches TRBD1 (6 bases). V was shortened by 6 bases and J by 2 bases, with 18 bases between the two germline ends. CDR3 length: 16 amino acids. Germline-derived CDR1 and CDR2 are SNHLY and FYNNEI. DNA for the CDR3: TGTGCCAGCAGGAAAATCCAGGGGATCACCACAGATACGCAGTATTTT. Protein sequence: CASRKIQGITTDTQYF.

The rearrangement links TRBV9 to TRBJ2-1; maybe TRBD2 (6 bases). Per the germline V gene, CDR1 is SGDLS and CDR2 is YYNGEE. CDR3 length equals 15 residues. V was clipped by 1 base and J by 2 bases, with 10 bases between them. CDR3 region: CASSVLAETYNEQFF. Here the CDR3 DNA reads TGTGCCAGCAGCGTATTAGCGGAAACCTACAATGAGCAGTTCTTC. Variable domain in full (rest from reference TRBV9 and TRBJ2-1): DSGVTQTPKHLITATGQRVTLRCSPRSGDLSVYWYQQSLDQGLQFLIQYYNGEERAKGNILERFSAQQFPDLHSELNLSSLELGDSALYFCASSVLAETYNEQFFGPGTRLTVL.

A word on this clone: Germline and junction disagree at one end, which may indicate a read error. This sample also contains other DNA sequences that code for the same CDR3. This rearrangement joins TRBV4-1 to TRBJ2-1; D gene ambiguous. The germline CDR1 and CDR2 sequences are MGHRA and YSYEKL. The CDR3 has 13 amino acids. CDR3 DNA sequence: TGCGCCAGCAGCCAAGGACTGTACATCGAGCAATTCTTC. Protein sequence: CASSQGLYIEQFF.

This chain links TRBV19 with TRBJ2-7, with TRBD2 as a possible D gene (6 bases). Between the trimmed V and J ends, which lost 4 bases and 5 bases, there was a span of 6 bases. This CDR3 spans 11 amino acids. Germline CDR1 LNHDA, CDR2 SQIVND (reference sequence). CDR3 sequence reads: CASSRGDEQYF. In DNA, the CDR3 is TGTGCCAGTAGTAGGGGGGACGAGCAGTACTTC. Based on the CDR3 plus reference TRBV19 and TRBJ2-7, the full variable domain is DGGITQSPKYLFRKEGQNVTLSCEQNLNHDAMYWYRQDPGQGLRLIYYSQIVNDFQKGDIAEGYSVSREKKESFPLTVTSAQKNPTAFYLCASSRGDEQYFGPGTRLTVT.

The chain combines TRBV5-1 with TRBJ1-2, with 7 bases matching TRBD1. V trimming: 3 bases; J trimming: 4 bases; junction bases outside the gene matches: 6. This CDR3 is 14 amino acids long. Per germline, CDR1 SGHRS and CDR2 YFSETQ. The CDR3 protein is CASSSRDSSYGYTF. DNA of the CDR3: TGCGCCAGCAGCTCCCGGGACAGCAGCTATGGCTACACCTTC.

The table lists this clone with a few counts. V and J are TRBV7-6 and TRBJ2-5, with no clear D. This CDR3 spans 14 amino acids. Germline values: CDR1 SGHVS, CDR2 FNYEAQ. The V end lost 1 base, the J end lost 3 bases, and 9 bases lay between the germline ends. CDR3 sequence reads: CASSLGGPEETQYF. The DNA for the CDR3 is TGTGCCAGCAGCTTAGGTGGTCCGGAAGAGACCCAGTACTTC.

In DNA form, the CDR3 reads TGCGCCAGCAGCAGTACTAGCGGGAACGACGAGCAGTACTTC. Translating gives CASSSTSGNDEQYF. The V and J genes are TRBV5-1 and TRBJ2-7, with 10 bases identical to TRBD2. This CDR3 has 14 amino acids. Germline trimming cut 4 bases from V and 5 bases from J; bases unmatched to any gene: 6. The germline V gene encodes CDR1 SGHRS and CDR2 YFSETQ.

The rearrangement joins TRBV18 to TRBJ1-4; no clear D. Germline V CDR1 and CDR2: KGHSH, LQKENI. V shed 5 bases and J shed 5 bases, with 9 bases lying between them. The CDR3 sequence is 13 residues long. CDR3 nucleotides: TGTGCCAGCTCAGCAATCACAAATGAAAAACTGTTTTTT. This sequence encodes CASSAITNEKLFF. Complete variable domain (other parts from reference TRBV18 and TRBJ1-4): NAGVMQNPRHLVRRRGQEARLRCSPMKGHSHVYWYRQLPEEGLKFMVYLQKENIIDESGMPKERFSAEFPKEGPSILRIQQVVRGDSAAYFCASSAITNEKLFFGSGTQLSVL.

This clone has only a few counts. The chain has TRBV5-4 and TRBJ2-7, with 14 bases fitting TRBD2. The germline V gene has CDR1 SGHNT and CDR2 YYREEE (reference sequence). This CDR3 comprises 14 residues. V lost 4 bases, J lost 6 bases, and 3 bases stayed unmatched. For the CDR3, the DNA is TGTGCCAGCAGCACCGGACTAGCGGGAGGCGAGCAGTACTTC. This gives the protein CASSTGLAGGEQYF.

The rearrangement joins TRBV25-1 to TRBJ2-1; 8 nucleotides agree with TRBD2. With V trimmed by 1 base and J by 10 bases, 9 bases remained unmatched. This CDR3 has 15 amino acids. Germline CDR1 and CDR2: MGHDK and SYGVNS. CDR3 sequence (DNA): TGTGCCAGCAGTGAATCGGCGAGCGGGAGTTACGAGCAGTTCTTC. It encodes CASSESASGSYEQFF.

This chain uses TRBV2 with TRBJ2-6; no firm D call. The ends were cut back, 3 bases at V and 0 bases at J, with 12 bases in the middle. Per germline, CDR1 SNHLY and CDR2 FYNNEI. The CDR3 length is 17 residues. The CDR3 sequence: CASSEQLIFSGANVLTF. The CDR3 nucleotides read TGTGCCAGCAGTGAGCAGTTAATTTTCTCTGGGGCCAACGTCCTGACTTTC.

The chain recombines TRBV4-2 with TRBJ2-1; D is unclear. CDR1 LGHNA and CDR2 YNFKEQ come from the germline V gene. The V end lost 0 bases, the J end lost 5 bases, and 8 bases lay between the germline ends. The CDR3 runs 14 residues. In DNA form, the CDR3 reads TGTGCCAGCAGCCAAGATAGTGGGCACAATGAGCAGTTCTTC. Its protein product is CASSQDSGHNEQFF.

This chain connects TRBV5-1 to TRBJ2-6; D gene unclear. The CDR3 runs to 16 residues. The ends were cut back, 0 bases at V and 0 bases at J, with 7 bases in the middle. CDR1 and CDR2 from the germline V gene are SGHRS and YFSETQ. The CDR3 region is CASSLARISGANVLTF. The CDR3 region has the DNA TGCGCCAGCAGCTTGGCGAGGATCTCTGGGGCCAACGTCCTGACTTTC.

This chain joins TRBV7-6 and TRBJ2-7, with a tentative D call TRBD1 (5 bases). Per the germline V gene, CDR1 is SGHVS and CDR2 is FNYEAQ. Trimming took 2 bases from V and 5 from J, leaving 10 bases between them. The CDR3 is 13 amino acids. In nucleotides, the CDR3 is TGTGCCAGCAGCTTAAAGGGGTCCGACGAGCAGTACTTC. Translating it yields CASSLKGSDEQYF.

The gene calls are TRBV27 and TRBJ2-5, with D perhaps TRBD2 (6 bases). V shed 5 bases and J shed 4 bases, with 11 bases lying between them. The CDR3 sequence is 13 residues long. CDR1 and CDR2 from the germline V gene are MNHEY and SMNVEV (reference sequence). The chain's CDR3 is CASSAGRGETQYF. The CDR3 DNA is TGTGCCAGCAGTGCAGGGCGGGGAGAGACCCAGTACTTC.